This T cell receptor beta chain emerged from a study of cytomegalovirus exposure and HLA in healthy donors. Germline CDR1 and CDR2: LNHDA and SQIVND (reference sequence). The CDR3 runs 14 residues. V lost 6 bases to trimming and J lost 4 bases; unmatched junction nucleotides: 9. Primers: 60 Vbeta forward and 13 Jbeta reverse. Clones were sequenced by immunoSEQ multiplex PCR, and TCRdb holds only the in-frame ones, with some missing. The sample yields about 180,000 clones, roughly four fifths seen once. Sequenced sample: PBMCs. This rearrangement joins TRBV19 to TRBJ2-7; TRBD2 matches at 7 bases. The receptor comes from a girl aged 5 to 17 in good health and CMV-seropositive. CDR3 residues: CASSFNSGGYEQYF. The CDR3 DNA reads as TGTGCCAGTAGCTTCAACTCCGGGGGGTACGAGCAGTACTTC. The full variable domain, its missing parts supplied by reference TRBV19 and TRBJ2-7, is DGGITQSPKYLFRKEGQNVTLSCEQNLNHDAMYWYRQDPGQGLRLIYYSQIVNDFQKGDIAEGYSVSREKKESFPLTVTSAQKNPTAFYLCASSFNSGGYEQYFGPGTRLTVT.